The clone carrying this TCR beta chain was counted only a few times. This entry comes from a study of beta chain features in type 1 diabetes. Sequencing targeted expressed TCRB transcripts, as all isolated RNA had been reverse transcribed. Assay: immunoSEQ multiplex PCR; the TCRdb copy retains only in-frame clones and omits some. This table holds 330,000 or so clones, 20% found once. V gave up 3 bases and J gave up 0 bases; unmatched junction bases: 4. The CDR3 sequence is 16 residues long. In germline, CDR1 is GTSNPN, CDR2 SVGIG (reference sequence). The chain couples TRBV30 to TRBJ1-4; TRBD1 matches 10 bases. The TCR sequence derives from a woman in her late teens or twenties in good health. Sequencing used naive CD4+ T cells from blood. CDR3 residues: CAWRRTGGATNEKLFF. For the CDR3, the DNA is TGTGCCTGGAGGAGGACAGGGGGAGCAACTAATGAAAAACTGTTTTTT. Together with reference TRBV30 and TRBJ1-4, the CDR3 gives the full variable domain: SQTIHQWPATLVQPVGSPLSLECTVEGTSNPNLYWYRQAAGRGLQLLFYSVGIGQISSEVPQNLSASRPQDRQFILSSKKLLLSDSGFYLCAWRRTGGATNEKLFFGSGTQLSVL.